This TCR beta chain stems from a study of T cells expressing NK-cell markers. Study-wide results and limits: Dominant NKG2C+ clonotype frequencies of roughly 1.0-7.0% of CD8+ T cells were measured in over 5 donors.

cDNA encoding TCR beta was synthesized via 5'RACE template switching incorporating UMIs. TCRdb re-called the 5' RACE reads; one entry per CDR3 protein, DNA not given. The sample has over 150,000 distinct CDR3 sequences. Turning to this clonotype: Its target is not known.

The sequence was collected from a woman in her 50s in good health. The sample consisted of blood T cells: a sorted CD56 or NKG2C T cell subset, CD4+ or CD8+ T cells, or bulk PBMC T cells (not recorded which).

The CDR3 spells CASSLRAGETQYF. The chain joins TRBV12-3 or TRBV12-4 to TRBJ2-5; the D call from TCRdb, TRBD2, cannot be confirmed without DNA. CDR3 length: 13 residues.